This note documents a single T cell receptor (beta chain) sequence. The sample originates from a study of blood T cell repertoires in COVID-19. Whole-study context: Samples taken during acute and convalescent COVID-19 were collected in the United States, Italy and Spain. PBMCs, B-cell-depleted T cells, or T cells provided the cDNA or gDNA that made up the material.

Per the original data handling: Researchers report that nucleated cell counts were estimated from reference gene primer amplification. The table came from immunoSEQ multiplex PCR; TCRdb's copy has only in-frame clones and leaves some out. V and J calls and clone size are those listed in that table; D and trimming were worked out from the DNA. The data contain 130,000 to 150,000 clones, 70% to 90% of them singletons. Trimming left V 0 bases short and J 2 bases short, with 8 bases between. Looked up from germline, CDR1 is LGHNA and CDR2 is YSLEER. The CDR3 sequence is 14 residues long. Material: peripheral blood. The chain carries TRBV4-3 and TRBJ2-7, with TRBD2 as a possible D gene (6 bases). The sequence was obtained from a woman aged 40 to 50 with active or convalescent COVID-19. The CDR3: CASSQDWEAYEQYF. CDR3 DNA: TGCGCCAGCAGCCAAGATTGGGAGGCCTACGAGCAGTACTTC.